This entry concerns a single T cell receptor beta chain. Its antigen has not been determined. Base qualities are not recorded, but no much larger clone differs from it by a single base. The immunoSEQ Assay, a bias-controlled multiplex PCR, was used to amplify TCRbeta CDR3 regions from genomic DNA. As for how the authors treated the data: Within the assay, amplification of reference gene primers was used to estimate how many nucleated cells each sample contained. To quantify the absolute abundance of each unique TCRbeta CDR3 rearrangement, sequence reads were collapsed and filtered. For each sample, productive Simpson clonality was calculated as the square root of Simpson's diversity index across productive rearrangements. TCRdb holds this immuneACCESS table with in-frame rearrangements only. Some clones are missing; in checked studies, unresolved V genes explain under half, and the rest has no known cause. Clonal size and the V and J genes are those of that table, whereas D and trimming came from the DNA. The sample yields 250,000 to 350,000 clones; around 87% were counted once. The top ten clonotypes cover approximately 8.1% of the sample.

Another Seattle source contributed samples from volunteer blood donors who had recovered from COVID-19. The collaborating institutions used their own protocols to collect whole blood in K2EDTA tubes. For TCRbeta analysis, collaborators shipped samples in one of three forms: frozen whole blood, isolated PBMCs, or DNA extracted from either of those sample types. This entry is derived from a study of blood T cell repertoires in COVID-19 (dated by TCRdb to about 2020). Notes on the research overall: Samples covering the acute and convalescent phases of COVID-19 were provided by collaborators in the United States, Italy and Spain. The material from the prospective study consisted of cDNA or gDNA derived from T cells, B-cell-depleted T cells, or PBMCs. The dataset comprised deeply sampled blood TCRbeta repertoires from subjects exposed to, actively infected with, or recovered from COVID-19. The repertoires were released in a freely available public database intended as a resource for research on the immune response to SARS-CoV-2. Samples came from the ongoing ImmuneRACE study (first 160 participants) plus 1,254 subjects from 6 global collaborators. A de-identified subject ID, COVID-19 status, age in years and sex were almost always included in the sample metadata. HLA class I and class II types, where available, came from metadata supplied by the sample provider rather than from assay-based typing.

Broader findings and caveats from the paper: The quantity of clinical and demographic metadata differed by source and by participant and was supplied without curation.

V drops 5 bases and J drops 7 bases, leaving 14 bases in between. From the cysteine up to the phenylalanine, the CDR3 has a length of 13 residues. The DNA shown is the 39-base CDR3, in frame from base 1. Taken from the germline V gene, the CDR1 and CDR2 loops are SGHTA and FQGNSA. The TCR sequence derives from a woman aged 45-60 years who had recovered from COVID-19. Sequenced sample: peripheral blood. The sequence links TRBV7-2 to TRBJ1-1; TRBD1 is a possible D gene, resting on 5 matching bases. The nucleotide sequence is given as TGTGCCAGCAGCCACACCCGGGGGTTTGAAGCTTTCTTT. Its translation is CASSHTRGFEAFF.